A single TCR beta chain is shown here with its context. Which antigen it targets is not known. No clone much larger than this one lies a single base away; base qualities are absent. This record belongs to a study of control samples from healthy donors and cancer patients (dated by TCRdb to 2019 to 2021). The library was obtained by the immunoSEQ multiplex PCR assay. Here the immuneACCESS table is served through TCRdb, limited to in-frame sequences with V and J called. Missing clones are a known gap in these copies; in checked studies unresolved V genes cover under half, and the rest lacks a known reason. In this sample the table shows around 100,000 clones, approximately 90% of which occur a single time. Of the sample, less than 4.5% is held by the ten largest clones. CDR1 and CDR2, looked up from the germline V gene, are ENHRY and SYGVKD. V trim: 4 bases; J trim: 5 bases; unmatched bases: 15. From cysteine to phenylalanine, the CDR3 is 18 amino acids long. Only the CDR3 portion is preserved as DNA: 54 bases, with reading frame beginning at the first base.

The rearranged segments are TRBV10-3 and TRBJ1-2, with TRBD1 identical over 11 junction bases. The specimen sequenced was blood. This clonotype originated in a woman aged 18 to 35 in good health. The DNA sequence follows: TGTGCCATCAGTGGAGGACAGGGGGCGGCTCAGTGGGCATATGGCTACACCTTC. Its amino acids are CAISGGQGAAQWAYGYTF.